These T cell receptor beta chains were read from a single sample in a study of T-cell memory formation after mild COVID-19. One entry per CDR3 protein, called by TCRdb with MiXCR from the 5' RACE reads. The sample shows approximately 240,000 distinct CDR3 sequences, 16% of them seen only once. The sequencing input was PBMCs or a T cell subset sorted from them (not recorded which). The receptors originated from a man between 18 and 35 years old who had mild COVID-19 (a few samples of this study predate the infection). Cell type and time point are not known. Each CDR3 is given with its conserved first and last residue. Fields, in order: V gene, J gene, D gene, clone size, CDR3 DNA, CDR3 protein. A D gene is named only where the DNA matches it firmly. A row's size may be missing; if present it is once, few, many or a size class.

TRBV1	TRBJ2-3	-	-	TGCACCAGCAGCCCTTTACCGGGACTAAAAGATACGCAGTATTTT	CTSSPLPGLKDTQYF
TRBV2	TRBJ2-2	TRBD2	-	TGTGCCAGCAGTGAGGATCTAGCGGGGGGAGCCGGGGAGCTGTTTTTT	CASSEDLAGGAGELFF
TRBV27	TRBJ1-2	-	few	TGTGCCAGCGGACGGGAGAGCTATGGCTACACCTTC	CASGRESYGYTF
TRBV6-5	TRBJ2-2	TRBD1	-	TGTGCCAGCGCGGGACAGGAGAACACCGGGGAGCTGTTTTTT	CASAGQENTGELFF
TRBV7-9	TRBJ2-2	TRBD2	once	TGTGCCAGCAGCTCGTCAGCGGGGGGGGTCACCGGGGAGCTGTTTTTT	CASSSSAGGVTGELFF
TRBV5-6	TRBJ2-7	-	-	TGTGCCAGCAGCTTGAGGGCCATCTACGAGCAGTACTTC	CASSLRAIYEQYF
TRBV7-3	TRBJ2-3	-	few	TGTGCCAGCAGCTTAGATCGTCGGGGCACAGATACGCAGTATTTT	CASSLDRRGTDTQYF
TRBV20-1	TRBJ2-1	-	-	TGCAGTGCCCACGGGGGGCCCTCCTACAATGAGCAGTTCTTC	CSAHGGPSYNEQFF
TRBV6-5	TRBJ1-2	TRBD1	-	TGTGCCAGCAGTTACAACAGGGGGCGAGCCCTAACTAACTATGGCTACACCTTC	CASSYNRGRALTNYGYTF
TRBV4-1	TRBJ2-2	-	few	TGCGCCAGCAGCCCCCGGGTCTCTTTCACCACCGGGGAGCTGTTTTTT	CASSPRVSFTTGELFF
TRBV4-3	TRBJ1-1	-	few	TGCGCCAGCAGCCAAGATTCGCAGGCCAACACTGAAGCTTTCTTT	CASSQDSQANTEAFF
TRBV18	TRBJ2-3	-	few	TGTGCCAGCCAGGTTACAGATACGCAGTATTTT	CASQVTDTQYF
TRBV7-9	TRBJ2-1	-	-	TGTGCCAGCAGCTTATTGGGGGCGCAGAGCTCCTACAATGAGCAGTTCTTC	CASSLLGAQSSYNEQFF
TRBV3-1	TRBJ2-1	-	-	TGTGCCAGCAGCCAAGAGTGGGCGACCTACAATGAGCAGTTCTTC	CASSQEWATYNEQFF
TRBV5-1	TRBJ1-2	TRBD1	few	TGCGCCAGCAGCCTGTTGCTCGGACAGGAAGCCTATGGCTACACCTTC	CASSLLLGQEAYGYTF
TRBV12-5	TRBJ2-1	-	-	TGTGCTAGTGGTTTGTTCGGAGAGCAGTTCTTC	CASGLFGEQFF
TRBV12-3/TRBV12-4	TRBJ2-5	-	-	TGTGCCAGCAGTTTATCGGGACGAGAGACCCAGTACTTC	CASSLSGRETQYF
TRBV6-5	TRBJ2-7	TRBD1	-	TGTGCCAGCAGTTACGGACAGGGGCTCTACGAGCAGTACTTC	CASSYGQGLYEQYF
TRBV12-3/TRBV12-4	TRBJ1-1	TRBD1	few	TGTGCCAGCAGCCGACAGGGTTTGAAGAACACTGAAGCTTTCTTT	CASSRQGLKNTEAFF
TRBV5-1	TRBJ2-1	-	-	TGCGCCAGCAGCTTGGGGGTTTCGGATGAGCAGTTCTTC	CASSLGVSDEQFF
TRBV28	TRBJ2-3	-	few	TGTGCCAGCAGGACTCCCGCTACAGATACGCAGTATTTT	CASRTPATDTQYF
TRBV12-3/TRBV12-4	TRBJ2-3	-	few	TGTGCCAGCAGTTTACTAGTCACAGATACGCAGTATTTT	CASSLLVTDTQYF
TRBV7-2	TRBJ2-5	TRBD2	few	TGTGCCAGCAGCTTAGGACTTTTAGCGGGATCTCAAGAGACCCAGTACTTC	CASSLGLLAGSQETQYF
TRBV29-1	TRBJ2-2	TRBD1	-	TGCAGCGTCGACAGGGGGCTGACCGGGGAGCTGTTTTTT	CSVDRGLTGELFF
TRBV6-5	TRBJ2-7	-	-	TGTGCCAGCAAACATGGACGGATGGCCTACGAGCAGTACTTC	CASKHGRMAYEQYF
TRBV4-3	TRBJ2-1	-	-	TGCGCCAGCAGCCAAGATTTGCCAGGGAGCTTTTACAATGAGCAGTTCTTC	CASSQDLPGSFYNEQFF